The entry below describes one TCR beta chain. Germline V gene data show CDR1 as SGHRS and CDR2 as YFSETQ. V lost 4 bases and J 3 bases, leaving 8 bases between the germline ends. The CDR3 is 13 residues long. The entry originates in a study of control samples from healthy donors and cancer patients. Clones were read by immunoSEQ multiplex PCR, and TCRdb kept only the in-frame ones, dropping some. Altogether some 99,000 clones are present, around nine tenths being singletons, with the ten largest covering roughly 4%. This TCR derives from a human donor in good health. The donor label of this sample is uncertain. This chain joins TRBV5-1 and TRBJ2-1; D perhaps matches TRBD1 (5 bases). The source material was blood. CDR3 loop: CASSDRNYNEQFF. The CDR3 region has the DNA TGCGCCAGCAGCGACAGAAACTACAATGAGCAGTTCTTC.